This T cell receptor (beta chain) is drawn from a study of regulatory T cells in long-lasting Graves disease. The CDR3 consists of 17 residues. The V segment lost 6 bases and the J segment 0 bases; nucleotides outside the gene matches: 8. Germline CDR1 and CDR2: MDHEN and SYDVKM. Time point indicated: persistent/refractory GD, antithyroid drugs over 5 years with positive TRAb. With RNA extracted from PBMCs as input, the TCR library was made. American Thyroid Association guidelines served as the basis for diagnosing Graves' disease. Study outcomes and limitations: Rather than thyroid tissue, only peripheral blood underwent study.

HTBI primers from iRepertoire and Arm-PCR of CDR3 regions yielded the TCR beta libraries. Using its own MiXCR run on the multiplex PCR reads, TCRdb lists one record per CDR3 protein. The sample has 400,000 to 500,000 distinct CDR3 sequences, more than 20% seen once. This clonotype was counted ten times or more. The antigen is undetermined. The chain links TRBV28 to TRBJ2-6; 7 bases are a match to TRBD1. The TCR comes from a female donor with Graves disease. Specimen: peripheral blood mononuclear cells (PBMCs), collected when the disease was refractory, from a patient treated with antithyroid drugs. The CDR3 region is CASSPQGFASGANVLTF. CDR3 bases: TGTGCCAGCAGCCCACAGGGGTTTGCCTCTGGGGCCAACGTCCTGACTTTC.